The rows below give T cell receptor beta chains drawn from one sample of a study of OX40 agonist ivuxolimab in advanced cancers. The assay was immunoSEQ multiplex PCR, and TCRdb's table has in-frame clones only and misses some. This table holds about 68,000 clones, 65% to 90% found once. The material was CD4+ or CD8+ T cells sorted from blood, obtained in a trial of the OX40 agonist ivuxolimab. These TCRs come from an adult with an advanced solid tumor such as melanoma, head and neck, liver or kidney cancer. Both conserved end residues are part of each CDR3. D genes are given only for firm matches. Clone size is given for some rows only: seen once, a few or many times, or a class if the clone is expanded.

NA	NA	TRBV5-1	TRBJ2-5	TGCGCCAGTTACTCAGGGTCAGCAGGGGAGACCCAGTACTTC	CASYSGSAGETQYF
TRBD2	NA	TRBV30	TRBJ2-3	TGTGCCTGGAGTGTATTGCCGAGGACCCCCGGGACTAGCGGGGAGAGTGGGACAGATACGCAGTATTTT	CAWSVLPRTPGTSGESGTDTQYF
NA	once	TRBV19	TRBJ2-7	TGTGCCAGTAGTATAGCCGACGGCAAACAGTACTTC	CASSIADGKQYF
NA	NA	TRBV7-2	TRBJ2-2	TGTGCCAGCAGCTTAGGGGGGTCTGGGGAGCTGTTTTTT	CASSLGGSGELFF
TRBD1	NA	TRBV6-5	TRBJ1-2	TGTGCCAGCGGACAGGGCTATGGCTACACCTTC	CASGQGYGYTF
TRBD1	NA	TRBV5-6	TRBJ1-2	TGTGCCAGCATCAACGACAGGGAGTATGGCTACACCTTC	CASINDREYGYTF
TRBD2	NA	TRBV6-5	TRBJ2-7	TGTGCCAGCAGTAACCTAGCGGGAGGGCCGGGGGAGCAGTACTTC	CASSNLAGGPGEQYF
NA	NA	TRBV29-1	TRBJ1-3	TGCAGCGTTGAAGGTGGGGCAGGTGGAAACACCATATATTTT	CSVEGGAGGNTIYF
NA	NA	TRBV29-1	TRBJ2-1	TGCAGCGTTGCTGGGGTCTATGAGCAGTTCTTC	CSVAGVYEQFF
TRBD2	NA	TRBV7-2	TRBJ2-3	TGTGCCAGCAGCCTCGGAGCGGGAGTAGATACGCAGTATTTT	CASSLGAGVDTQYF
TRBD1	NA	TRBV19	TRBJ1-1	TGTGCCAGTAGTACGTCCCGGGACAGTGTCGACACTGAAGCTTTCTTT	CASSTSRDSVDTEAFF
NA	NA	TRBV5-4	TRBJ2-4	TGTGCCAGCAGCTTGTCGGGACCATCAAAAAACATTCAGTACTTC	CASSLSGPSKNIQYF
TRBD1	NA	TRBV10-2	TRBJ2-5	TGCGCCAGCAACGGCAAGGGGGCGTCGGAGACCCAGTACTTC	CASNGKGASETQYF
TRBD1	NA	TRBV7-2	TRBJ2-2	TGTGCCAGCAGCGTAGGGACAGTTGACACCGGGGAGCTGTTTTTT	CASSVGTVDTGELFF